This T cell receptor beta chain emerged from a study of cytomegalovirus exposure and HLA in healthy donors. Study-level background: Unique TCRs numbering some 77 million, obtained from HLA-typed donors, made up an early data release.

Study-level points and caveats: Presence/absence comparisons presumed near-even sequencing depth among donors. Trimming of TCR beta V- and J-genes showed a link, identified in a later analysis, to a missense DCLRE1C variant. Associated with cytomegalovirus, according to the listing, were about 160 TCR beta chains.

On this clone itself: The antigen remains undetermined.

Primers included in the PCR were 60 Vbeta and 13 Jbeta primers. Here immunoSEQ multiplex PCR was the method, and the copy in TCRdb shows in-frame clones only, minus some. The profile covers under 200,000 clones, with 79% appearing a single time and 3.5% to 5% taken by the ten largest. The source material was PBMCs. The receptor's source is a woman in her thirties in good health and CMV-seropositive.

The CDR3 here is CASSPPGGGGNTGELFF. As DNA, the CDR3 is TGTGCCAGCAGCCCCCCGGGAGGCGGAGGGAACACCGGGGAGCTGTTTTTT. J is TRBJ2-2 and V is TRBV7-6; TRBD2 matches 7 bases. The CDR3 spans 17 residues. Germline CDR1 SGHVS, CDR2 FNYEAQ. J was trimmed by 1 base and V by 5 bases; bases with no gene match: 10.